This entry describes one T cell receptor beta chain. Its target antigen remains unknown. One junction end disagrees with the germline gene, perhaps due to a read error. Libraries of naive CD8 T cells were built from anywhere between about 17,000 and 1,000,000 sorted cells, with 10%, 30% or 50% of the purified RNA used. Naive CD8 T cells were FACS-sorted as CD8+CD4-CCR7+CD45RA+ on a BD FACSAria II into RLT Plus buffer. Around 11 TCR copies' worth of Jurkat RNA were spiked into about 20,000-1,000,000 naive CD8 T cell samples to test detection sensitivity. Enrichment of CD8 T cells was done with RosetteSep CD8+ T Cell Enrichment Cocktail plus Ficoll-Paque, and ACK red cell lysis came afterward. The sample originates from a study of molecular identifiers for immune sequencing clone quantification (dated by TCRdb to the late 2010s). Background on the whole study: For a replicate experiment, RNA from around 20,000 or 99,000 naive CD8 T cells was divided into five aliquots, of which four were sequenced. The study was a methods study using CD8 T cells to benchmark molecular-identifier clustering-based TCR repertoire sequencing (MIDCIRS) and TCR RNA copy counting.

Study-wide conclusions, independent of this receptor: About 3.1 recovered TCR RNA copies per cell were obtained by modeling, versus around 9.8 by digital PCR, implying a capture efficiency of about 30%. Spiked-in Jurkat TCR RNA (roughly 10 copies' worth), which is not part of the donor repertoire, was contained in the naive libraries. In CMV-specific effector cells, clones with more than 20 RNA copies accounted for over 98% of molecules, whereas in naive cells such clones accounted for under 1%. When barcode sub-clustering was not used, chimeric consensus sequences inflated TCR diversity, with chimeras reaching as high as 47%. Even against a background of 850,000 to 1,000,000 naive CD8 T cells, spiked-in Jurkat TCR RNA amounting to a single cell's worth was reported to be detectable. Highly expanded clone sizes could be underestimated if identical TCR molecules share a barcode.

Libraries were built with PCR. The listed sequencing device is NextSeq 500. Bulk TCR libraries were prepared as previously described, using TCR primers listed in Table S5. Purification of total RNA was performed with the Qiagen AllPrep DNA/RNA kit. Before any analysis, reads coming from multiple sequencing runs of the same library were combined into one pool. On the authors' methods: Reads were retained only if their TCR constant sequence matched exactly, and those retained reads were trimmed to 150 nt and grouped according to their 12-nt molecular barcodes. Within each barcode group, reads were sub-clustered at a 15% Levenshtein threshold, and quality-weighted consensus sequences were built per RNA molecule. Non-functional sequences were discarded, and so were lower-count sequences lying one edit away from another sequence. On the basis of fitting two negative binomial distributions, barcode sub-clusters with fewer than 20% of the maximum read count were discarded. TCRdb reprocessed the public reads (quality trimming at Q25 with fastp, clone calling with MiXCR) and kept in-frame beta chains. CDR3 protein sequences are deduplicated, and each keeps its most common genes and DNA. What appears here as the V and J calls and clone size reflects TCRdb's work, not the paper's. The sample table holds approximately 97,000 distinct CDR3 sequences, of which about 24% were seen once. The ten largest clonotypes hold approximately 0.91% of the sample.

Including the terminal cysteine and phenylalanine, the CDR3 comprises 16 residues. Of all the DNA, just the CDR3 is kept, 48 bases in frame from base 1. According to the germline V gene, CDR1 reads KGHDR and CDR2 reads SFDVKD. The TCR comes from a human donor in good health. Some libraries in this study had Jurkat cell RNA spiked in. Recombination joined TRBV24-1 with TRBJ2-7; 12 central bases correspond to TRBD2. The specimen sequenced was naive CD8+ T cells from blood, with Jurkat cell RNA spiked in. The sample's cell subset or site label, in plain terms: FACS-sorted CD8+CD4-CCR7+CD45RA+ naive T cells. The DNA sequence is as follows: TGTGCCACCACGGGACTAGCGGGCGAAAGCTCCTACGGGCAGTACTTC. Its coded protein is CATTGLAGESSYGQYF.